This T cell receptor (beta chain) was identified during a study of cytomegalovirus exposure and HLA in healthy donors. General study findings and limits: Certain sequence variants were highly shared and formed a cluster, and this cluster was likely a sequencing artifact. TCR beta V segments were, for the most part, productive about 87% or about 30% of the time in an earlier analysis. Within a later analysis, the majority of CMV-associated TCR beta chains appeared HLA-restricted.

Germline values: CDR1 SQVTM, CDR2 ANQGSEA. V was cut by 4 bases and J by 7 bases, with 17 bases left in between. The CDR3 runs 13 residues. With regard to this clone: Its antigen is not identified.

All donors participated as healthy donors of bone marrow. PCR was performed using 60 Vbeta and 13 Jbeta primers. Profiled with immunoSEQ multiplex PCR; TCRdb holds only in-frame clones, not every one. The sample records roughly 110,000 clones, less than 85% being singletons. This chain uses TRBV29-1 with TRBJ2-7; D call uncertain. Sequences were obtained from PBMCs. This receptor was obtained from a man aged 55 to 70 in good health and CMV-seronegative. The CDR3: CSVVEPGTWEQYV. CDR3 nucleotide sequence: TGCAGCGTTGTAGAGCCAGGAACGTGGGAGCAGTACGTC.